The clone carrying this T cell receptor beta chain was counted only a few times. The target antigen is unknown. cDNA libraries of TCR beta carried unique molecular identifiers. T cells numbering about 0.85 to 11 million gave rise to roughly 0.5 million cDNA molecules. In TCRdb, the PCR reads were re-called with MiXCR into one record per CDR3 protein. The repertoire consists of approximately 350,000 distinct CDR3 sequences, with about a third occurring once and the leading ten covering roughly 12%. The sample originates from a study of post-analysis software for immune sequencing data. Study in general: Patients with relapsing-remitting, secondary progressive and progressive-relapsing multiple sclerosis courses were all represented.

Germline values: CDR1 MDHEN, CDR2 SYDVKM. The CDR3 runs 14 residues. Trimming shortened V by 3 bases and J by 5 bases, and 13 bases separated the two germline ends. Findings and caveats of the study: TRBV5-6, TRBV5-1 and TRBV20-1 were among a few TRBV segments more frequent in patients than controls. Compared with controls, patients showed significantly lower normalized Chao1 diversity.

This chain links TRBV28 with TRBJ2-5; D possibly matches TRBD1 or TRBD2 (6 bases each). This clonotype originated in a girl aged 10 to 17 with multiple sclerosis. Sequencing used blood. The CDR3 DNA reads TGTGCCAGCAGTTTGGGAGGACAGCGGGAGACCCAGTACTTC. Translated: CASSLGGQRETQYF.